One and the same sample provided the 31 T cell receptor beta chains below, sequenced in a study of cytotoxic CD8 clonotypes in ibrutinib-treated CLL. The protocol was immunoSEQ multiplex PCR, while the TCRdb copy is restricted to in-frame clones and leaves out a portion. Among around 33,000 clones, 69% were seen once, and the ten largest hold about a quarter. Source: PBMCs, taken before ibrutinib treatment. These receptors were collected from a human donor with chronic lymphocytic leukemia.

Worth noting for this clone: A junction boundary mismatches the germline segment, possibly from a read error. V usage is TRBV7-7 and J usage is TRBJ2-1; D possibly uses TRBD1 or TRBD2 (5 bases each). This CDR3 region has 14 residues. In germline, CDR1 is SSHAT, CDR2 FNYEAQ (reference sequence). The CDR3 region has the DNA TGTGCCAGCAGCTCCGGGACGGTCTACAGTGAGCAGTTCTTC. Encoded protein: CASSSGTVYSEQFF.

This chain connects TRBV5-1 to TRBJ2-7, with TRBD1 as a possible D gene (5 bases). The germline gives CDR1 SGHRS, CDR2 YFSETQ. The CDR3 has 12 residues. The V gene lost 5 bases and the J gene lost 4 bases, with 10 bases spanning the gap. CDR3 sequence (DNA): TGCGCCAGCAGTCAAGACAGTTACGAGCAGTACTTC. Protein: CASSQDSYEQYF.

The J gene is TRBJ2-3, the V gene TRBV7-9; D unclear. Germline assignment: CDR1 SEHNR and CDR2 FQNEAQ (reference sequence). V lost 5 bases and J lost 0, with 9 bases in between. CDR3 length: 14 amino acids. The CDR3 nucleotides are TGTGCCAGCAGCCCCTTGGCCAGCACAGATACGCAGTATTTT. This gives the protein CASSPLASTDTQYF.

As for this clone: At one boundary the junction diverges from the germline segment, which might be a read error. CDR3 loop: CASSPRQGESEQYF. The CDR3 nucleotides read TGTGCTAGCAGCCCCCGGCAGGGAGAGAGCGAGCAGTACTTC. The V gene is TRBV7-7, the J gene TRBJ2-7, with D perhaps given as TRBD1 or TRBD2 (5 bases each). Per germline, CDR1 SSHAT and CDR2 FNYEAQ (reference sequence). The CDR3 is 14 amino acids.

This chain joins TRBV6-6 and TRBJ1-3, with 11 bases that match TRBD1. CDR1 and CDR2 (germline): MNHNY, SVGAGI (reference sequence). After removal of 6 bases from V and 4 bases from J, the junction contained 2 bases not matched to a gene. The CDR3 loop spans 14 amino acids. Here the CDR3 DNA reads TGTGCCAGCAGGGACAGGGGGCTAGGAAACACCATATATTTT. Its protein is CASRDRGLGNTIYF.

The chain recombines TRBV19 with TRBJ1-2; 12 bases line up with TRBD1. Trimming at V came to 7 bases and at J to 8 bases, leaving 11 bases not matched to a gene. Germline assignment: CDR1 LNHDA and CDR2 SQIVND (reference sequence). The CDR3 runs 15 residues. DNA for the CDR3: TGTGCCAGTACCAGGGACAGGGGGCCGTCTATGGGCTACACCTTC. This encodes CASTRDRGPSMGYTF.

The rearrangement links TRBV11-3 to TRBJ2-3, with 7 positions matching TRBD2. Germline V gene lookup returns CDR1 SGHNT and CDR2 YENEEA. This CDR3 spans 14 amino acids. Unmatched junction bases numbered 2, after V lost 1 base and J lost 4 bases. CDR3 protein: CASSLVAGADTQYF. The CDR3 DNA sequence: TGTGCCAGCAGCTTAGTTGCGGGGGCAGATACGCAGTATTTT.

The sample holds a few counts of this clone. The chain carries TRBV7-3 and TRBJ2-1, with a tentative D call TRBD2 (6 bases). Germline CDR1 SGHTA, CDR2 FQGTGA. The V end was cut by 3 bases, the J end by 9 bases, with 12 bases between. The CDR3 contains 13 residues. The CDR3 here is CASSLLARGEQFF. CDR3 nucleotides: TGTGCCAGCAGCTTGCTAGCGAGAGGTGAGCAGTTCTTC.

This clone appeared a few times. CDR3 protein: CASSTMGQGSGQAFF. CDR3 nucleotides: TGTGCCAGCAGTACCATGGGACAGGGCTCCGGGCAAGCTTTCTTT. The gene calls are TRBV28 and TRBJ1-1, with 9 bases that match TRBD1. V shed 5 bases and J 9 bases; nucleotides not matched to a gene: 13. Germline loops: CDR1 MDHEN, CDR2 SYDVKM. The CDR3 runs to 15 residues.

This clone is medium-sized by share. The sample carries other DNA sequences with the same CDR3. The rearrangement joins TRBV6-6 to TRBJ1-5; TRBD1 is a possible D gene (6 bases). Per germline, CDR1 MNHNY and CDR2 SVGAGI (reference sequence). The CDR3 length is 14 residues. V was pared by 3 bases and J by 5 bases, with 11 bases between. The CDR3 DNA follows: TGTGCCAGCAGTTATACAGGGTCCGATCAGCCCCAGCATTTT. Translated, it gives CASSYTGSDQPQHF.

The rearrangement joins TRBV7-9 to TRBJ2-7, with TRBD2 matching 8 bases. J was trimmed by 3 bases and V by 5 bases; bases with no gene match: 12. CDR1 and CDR2 from the germline V gene are SEHNR and FQNEAQ (reference sequence). CDR3 length: 16 residues. In DNA, the CDR3 is TGTGCCAGCAGCCCACCGGGGGGGCGGGAGAGCTACGAGCAGTACTTC. Protein: CASSPPGGRESYEQYF.

This clone was picked up one time. The CDR3 loop reads CASSLGQGPGANVLTF. The CDR3 coding sequence is TGTGCCAGCAGCTTAGGACAGGGGCCAGGGGCCAACGTCCTGACTTTC. The chain uses TRBV7-9 and TRBJ2-6; 8 nucleotides align to TRBD1. Trimming took 1 base from V and 4 from J; bases not matched to a gene: 3. The CDR3 is 16 residues long. Germline CDR1 reads SEHNR; CDR2 reads FQNEAQ (reference sequence). Filled out from reference TRBV7-9 and TRBJ2-6, the complete variable domain reads DTGVSQNPRHKITKRGQNVTFRCDPISEHNRLYWYRQTLGQGPEFLTYFQNEAQLEKSRLLSDRFSAERPKGSFSTLEIQRTEQGDSAMYLCASSLGQGPGANVLTFGAGSRLTVL.

The chain combines TRBV4-3 with TRBJ1-4, with a possible D match to TRBD1 (5 bases). V dropped 0 bases and J dropped 0 bases, with 8 bases sitting between them. Germline CDR1 reads LGHNA; CDR2 reads YSLEER. The CDR3 consists of 16 residues. CDR3 sequence reads: CASSQDWTTTNEKLFF. The CDR3 DNA is TGCGCCAGCAGCCAAGACTGGACAACAACTAATGAAAAACTGTTTTTT.

The chain uses TRBV9 and TRBJ2-2; D is possibly TRBD1 or TRBD2 (5 bases each). Trimming pared 2 bases from V and 4 bases from J, leaving 12 bases between. The germline V gene has CDR1 SGDLS and CDR2 YYNGEE. The CDR3 totals 15 residues. This chain's CDR3 is CASSVGAGTTGELFF. The CDR3 nucleotides are TGTGCCAGCAGCGTCGGGGCGGGTACCACCGGGGAGCTGTTTTTT.

V usage is TRBV5-1 and J usage is TRBJ2-1, with a weak D call TRBD2 (6 bases). V lost 0 bases, J lost 9 bases, and 7 bases lay in between. Germline CDR1 is SGHRS and CDR2 is YFSETQ. The CDR3 has 12 residues. The CDR3 is CASSLAGGEQFF. CDR3 nucleotides: TGCGCCAGCAGCTTGGCCGGGGGTGAGCAGTTCTTC.

The chain has TRBV19 and TRBJ2-2; D possibly corresponds to TRBD1 (6 bases). With 7 bases removed from V and 0 bases from J, the gap between germline ends came to 12 bases. CDR3 length: 15 residues. CDR1 and CDR2 from the germline V gene are LNHDA and SQIVND (reference sequence). CDR3 in DNA: TGTGCCAGTAATGTTGACAGGTCGAACACCGGGGAGCTGTTTTTT. Its translation: CASNVDRSNTGELFF. Full variable domain (missing parts from reference TRBV19 and TRBJ2-2): DGGITQSPKYLFRKEGQNVTLSCEQNLNHDAMYWYRQDPGQGLRLIYYSQIVNDFQKGDIAEGYSVSREKKESFPLTVTSAQKNPTAFYLCASNVDRSNTGELFFGEGSRLTVL.

The genes are TRBV15 and TRBJ1-2; D is possibly TRBD1 (6 bases). With 1 base removed from V and 8 bases from J, the gap between germline ends came to 11 bases. This CDR3 comprises 13 residues. Germline lookup yields CDR1 LNHNV and CDR2 YYDKDF (reference sequence). The CDR3 DNA is TGTGCCACCAGCAGAGGACAGGTGGGAGGCTACACCTTC. This encodes CATSRGQVGGYTF. Drawing the rest from reference TRBV15 and TRBJ1-2, the complete variable domain is DAMVIQNPRYQVTQFGKPVTLSCSQTLNHNVMYWYQQKSSQAPKLLFHYYDKDFNNEADTPDNFQSRRPNTSFCFLDIRSPGLGDTAMYLCATSRGQVGGYTFGSGTRLTVV.

The chain joins TRBV10-3 to TRBJ2-5; D is unclear. This CDR3 contains 13 residues. In germline, CDR1 is ENHRY, CDR2 SYGVKD. The V end was cut by 7 bases, the J end by 5 bases, with 14 bases between. CDR3 nucleotides: TGTGCCATCATGGAGCCGGCCGCGGAGACCCAGTACTTC. It encodes CAIMEPAAETQYF.

V is TRBV7-9 and J is TRBJ1-5; no firm D call. The CDR3 is 16 residues long. Germline lookup yields CDR1 SEHNR and CDR2 FQNEAQ (reference sequence). V was trimmed by 1 base and J by 1 base, leaving 11 bases between them. The CDR3 nucleotides read TGTGCCAGCAGCTTAGAGGCCCAGGCGAGCAATCAGCCCCAGCATTTT. This encodes CASSLEAQASNQPQHF.

The rearrangement uses TRBV11-3 and TRBJ2-3; 9 positions match TRBD2. J gave up 5 bases and V 3 bases, and 9 bases lay outside the gene matches. The CDR3 contains 16 residues. CDR1 is SGHNT and CDR2 is YENEEA in the germline V gene. The CDR3 DNA follows: TGTGCCAGCAGCTTGGGTAGCGGGAGTGGGCAAGATACGCAGTATTTT. This sequence encodes CASSLGSGSGQDTQYF.

This clone was detected a few times. The chain joins TRBV25-1 to TRBJ2-7; the D gene is possibly TRBD2 (5 bases). Trimming took off 1 base at V and 4 bases at J, with 11 bases between the two ends. The CDR3 is made up of 14 amino acids. Germline CDR1 reads MGHDK; CDR2 reads SYGVNS. The CDR3 sequence: CASSESGGRYEQYF. CDR3 sequence (DNA): TGTGCCAGCAGTGAATCCGGAGGCCGGTACGAGCAGTACTTC.

The chain joins TRBV7-2 to TRBJ2-7, with 9 bases aligning to TRBD2. Germline trimming cut 1 base from V and 4 bases from J; bases unmatched to any gene: 8. Germline V gene data show CDR1 as SGHTA and CDR2 as FQGNSA. The CDR3 length is 16 residues. The CDR3: CASSLGVGGRVYEQYF. CDR3 nucleotide sequence: TGTGCCAGCAGCTTAGGTGTTGGCGGGAGGGTGTACGAGCAGTACTTC.

This clone was found once. The chain carries TRBV13 and TRBJ1-6; 9 bases align to TRBD1. The CDR3 has 14 residues. The trim removed 5 bases at V and 7 bases at J, leaving 3 bases unmatched. Germline loops: CDR1 PRHDT, CDR2 FYEKMQ (reference sequence). For the CDR3, the DNA is TGTGCCAGCAGCGACAGGGGGGGGAATTCACCCCTCCACTTT. This translates into CASSDRGGNSPLHF.

The chain combines TRBV7-9 with TRBJ1-2; D unclear. The ends were cut back, 5 bases at V and 4 bases at J, with 11 bases in the middle. The CDR3 runs to 13 residues. Germline V CDR1 and CDR2: SEHNR, FQNEAQ (reference sequence). The CDR3 nucleotides read TGTGCCAGCAGCGCCCGGGTACTCTATGGCTACACCTTC. It encodes CASSARVLYGYTF.

V gene TRBV19 combines with J gene TRBJ1-1; D is ambiguous. The CDR3 length is 13 residues. Germline V lookup: CDR1 LNHDA, CDR2 SQIVND (reference sequence). The V and J ends lost 6 bases and 1 base respectively, with 9 bases between them. The CDR3 here is CASSNTPNTEAFF. CDR3 nucleotide sequence: TGTGCCAGTAGCAATACCCCGAACACTGAAGCTTTCTTT. Drawing the rest from reference TRBV19 and TRBJ1-1, the complete variable domain is DGGITQSPKYLFRKEGQNVTLSCEQNLNHDAMYWYRQDPGQGLRLIYYSQIVNDFQKGDIAEGYSVSREKKESFPLTVTSAQKNPTAFYLCASSNTPNTEAFFGQGTRLTVV.

This clone was seen more than once but under ten times. The chain joins TRBV5-1 to TRBJ2-7, with D maybe TRBD1 (5 bases). The CDR3 sequence is 15 residues long. V gave up 0 bases and J gave up 3 bases, with 13 bases separating them. Germline V gene lookup returns CDR1 SGHRS and CDR2 YFSETQ. This CDR3 is CASSLAPGYIYEQYF. The CDR3, as DNA: TGCGCCAGCAGCTTGGCTCCAGGGTACATCTACGAGCAGTACTTC.

The rearrangement joins TRBV6-1 to TRBJ1-5; TRBD1 matches at 8 bases. The CDR3 covers 15 residues. Germline V lookup: CDR1 MNHNS, CDR2 SASEGT. After removal of 4 bases from V and 5 bases from J, the junction contained 7 bases not matched to a gene. This CDR3 reads CASSGGQGAYQPQHF. The CDR3 DNA reads TGTGCCAGCAGTGGAGGACAGGGAGCATATCAGCCCCAGCATTTT.

V and J are TRBV30 and TRBJ2-7; 8 nucleotides line up with TRBD2. The CDR3 totals 14 residues. V dropped 2 bases and J dropped 7; count of bases not matched to a gene: 10. Germline lookup yields CDR1 GTSNPN and CDR2 SVGIG (reference sequence). The CDR3 region has the DNA TGTGCCTGGAGTCTGACTAGCGTGGACCTAGAGCAGTACTTC. Translating gives CAWSLTSVDLEQYF.

This clone was recorded a few times. The chain uses TRBV6-6 and TRBJ2-5; D might be TRBD1 (6 bases). The V and J ends lost 3 bases and 4 bases respectively, with 12 bases between them. This CDR3 is built from 14 residues. Germline loops: CDR1 MNHNY, CDR2 SVGAGI (reference sequence). Here the CDR3 reads CASSYGGPPETQYF. CDR3 bases: TGTGCCAGCAGTTATGGGGGCCCCCCAGAGACCCAGTACTTC.

The V call is TRBV6-5, the J call TRBJ1-4; no definite D call. V lost 5 bases and J lost 4, with 11 bases in between. The CDR3 covers 14 residues. Germline V gene lookup returns CDR1 MNHEY and CDR2 SVGAGI. As DNA, the CDR3 is TGTGCCAGCAGTCGGACGGAGGTTAATGAAAAACTGTTTTTT. This encodes CASSRTEVNEKLFF.

The V call is TRBV28, the J call TRBJ1-2; D possibly corresponds to TRBD1 (6 bases). The CDR3 loop spans 15 amino acids. Germline assignment: CDR1 MDHEN and CDR2 SYDVKM. Trimming left V 4 bases short and J 2 bases short, with 14 bases between. For the CDR3, the DNA is TGTGCCAGCAGTTCCTCCGGACAGACGAACTATGGCTACACCTTC. Amino acids: CASSSSGQTNYGYTF.